The rows below give T cell receptor beta chains drawn from one sample of a study of T cell changes during pregnancy in multiple sclerosis. Sequencing used immunoSEQ multiplex PCR; TCRdb keeps in-frame clones, though not all of them. The sample consists of roughly 63,000 clones, 90% of them appearing once. Material: peripheral blood, obtained in the second trimester of pregnancy. The source of these receptors is a female donor in good health, enrolled as a control in a pregnancy study. The CDR3 runs from the conserved cysteine through the conserved F or W. A D gene is named only where the DNA matches it firmly. Clone size is shown for a subset of rows, as once, few, many or a class of expanded clone.

j_gene | v_gene | abundance | d_gene | CDR3nt | CDR3aa
TRBJ1-2 | TRBV13 | - | - | TGTGCCAGCAGCTTAGAGGAGGGTTTAAACTATGGCTACACCTTC | CASSLEEGLNYGYTF
TRBJ2-5 | TRBV6-5 | - | - | TGTGCCAGCAGCAACCCCCACGGAGAAGAGACCCAGTACTTC | CASSNPHGEETQYF
TRBJ2-3 | TRBV5-3 | - | - | TGTGCCAGAAGCTGGGCCCCGGCAGATACGCAGTATTTT | CARSWAPADTQYF
TRBJ1-2 | TRBV6-1 | - | - | TGTGCCAGCAGTGAAGCAGTAGGGGCAGCCTATGGCTACACCTTC | CASSEAVGAAYGYTF
TRBJ1-6 | TRBV9 | - | - | TGTGCCAGCAGCTACGGGGGGGAGAGTTCACCCCTCCACTTT | CASSYGGESSPLHF
TRBJ1-2 | TRBV10-2 | - | - | TGCGCCAGCAGTCAGATGGACACCCATGGCTACACCTTC | CASSQMDTHGYTF
TRBJ2-7 | TRBV19 | - | - | TGTGCCAGTAGGGTAAATACCGGGAGCTACGAGCAGTACTTC | CASRVNTGSYEQYF
TRBJ1-5 | TRBV28 | once | - | TGTGCCAGCAGACTTCCAGGGGGCAATCAGCCCCAGCATTTT | CASRLPGGNQPQHF
TRBJ2-7 | TRBV6-1 | - | - | TGTGCCAGCAGTGAAGATACACCGTACGAGCAGTACTTC | CASSEDTPYEQYF
TRBJ2-3 | TRBV6-1 | - | TRBD2 | TGTGCCAGCAGTGAAGCAGGCGGGGGGGCTGTAGATACGCAGTATTTT | CASSEAGGGAVDTQYF
TRBJ2-7 | TRBV9 | - | TRBD2 | TGTGCCAGCAGCGTAGACGGTAGCGGGGGGGACTACGAGCAGTACTTC | CASSVDGSGGDYEQYF
TRBJ1-1 | TRBV28 | - | - | TGTGCCAGCAGAGCGGGAGGGATGAACACTGAAGCTTTCTTT | CASRAGGMNTEAFF
TRBJ2-1 | TRBV6-1 | - | TRBD1 | TGTGCCAGCATCTGGGACAGGGCTTCAGGTGAGCAGTTCTTC | CASIWDRASGEQFF
TRBJ2-7 | TRBV5-1 | - | - | TGCGCCAGCAGCTTCACAGGGACCAGGGGTCTCGAGCAGTACTTC | CASSFTGTRGLEQYF
TRBJ2-7 | TRBV28 | - | TRBD2 | TGTGCCAGCAGTTTAATGGGCGGCAGCGGGAGTCACTACGAGCAGTACTTC | CASSLMGGSGSHYEQYF